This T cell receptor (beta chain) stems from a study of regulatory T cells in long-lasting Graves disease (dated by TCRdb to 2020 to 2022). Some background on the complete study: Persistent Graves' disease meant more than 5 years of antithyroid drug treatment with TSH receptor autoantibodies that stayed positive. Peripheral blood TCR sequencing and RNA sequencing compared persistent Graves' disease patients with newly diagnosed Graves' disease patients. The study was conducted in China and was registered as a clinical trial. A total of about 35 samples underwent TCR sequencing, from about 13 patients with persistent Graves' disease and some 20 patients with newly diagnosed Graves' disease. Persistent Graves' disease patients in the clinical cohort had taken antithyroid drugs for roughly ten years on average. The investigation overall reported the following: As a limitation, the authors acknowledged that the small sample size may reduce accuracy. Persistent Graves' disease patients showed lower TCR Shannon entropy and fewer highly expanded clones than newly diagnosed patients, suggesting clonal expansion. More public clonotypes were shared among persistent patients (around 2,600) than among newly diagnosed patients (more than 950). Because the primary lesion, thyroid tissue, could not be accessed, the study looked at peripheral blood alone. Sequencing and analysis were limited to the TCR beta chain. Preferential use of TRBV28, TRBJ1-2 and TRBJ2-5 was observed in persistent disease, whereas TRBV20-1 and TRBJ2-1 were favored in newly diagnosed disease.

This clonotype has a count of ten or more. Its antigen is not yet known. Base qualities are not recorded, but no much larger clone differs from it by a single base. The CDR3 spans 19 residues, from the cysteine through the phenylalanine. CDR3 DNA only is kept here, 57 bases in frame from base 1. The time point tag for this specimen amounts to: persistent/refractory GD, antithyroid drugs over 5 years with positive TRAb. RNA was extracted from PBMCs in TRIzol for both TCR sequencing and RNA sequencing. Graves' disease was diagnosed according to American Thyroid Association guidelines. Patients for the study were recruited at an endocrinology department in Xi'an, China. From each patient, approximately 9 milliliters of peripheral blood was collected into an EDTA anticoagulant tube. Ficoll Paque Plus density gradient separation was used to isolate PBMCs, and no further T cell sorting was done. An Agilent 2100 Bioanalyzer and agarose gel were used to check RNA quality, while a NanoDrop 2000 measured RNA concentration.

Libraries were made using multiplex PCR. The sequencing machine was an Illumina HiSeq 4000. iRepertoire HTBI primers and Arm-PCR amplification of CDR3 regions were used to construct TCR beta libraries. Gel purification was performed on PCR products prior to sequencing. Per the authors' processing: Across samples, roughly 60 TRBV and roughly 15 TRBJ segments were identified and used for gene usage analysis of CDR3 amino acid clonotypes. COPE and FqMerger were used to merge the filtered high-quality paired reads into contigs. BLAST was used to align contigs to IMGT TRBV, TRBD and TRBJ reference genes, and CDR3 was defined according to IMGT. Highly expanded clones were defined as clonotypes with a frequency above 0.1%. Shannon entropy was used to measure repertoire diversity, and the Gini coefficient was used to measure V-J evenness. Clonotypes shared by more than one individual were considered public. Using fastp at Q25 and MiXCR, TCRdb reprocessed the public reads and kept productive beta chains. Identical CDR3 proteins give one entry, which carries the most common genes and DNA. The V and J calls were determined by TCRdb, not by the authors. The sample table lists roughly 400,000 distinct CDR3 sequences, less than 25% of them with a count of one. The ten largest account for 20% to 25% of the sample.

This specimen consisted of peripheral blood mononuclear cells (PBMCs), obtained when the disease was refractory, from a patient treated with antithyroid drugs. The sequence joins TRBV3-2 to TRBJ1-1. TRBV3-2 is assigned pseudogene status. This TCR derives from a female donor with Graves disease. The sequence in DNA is TGTGCCAGCAGCCTCCGAGGGGACGGGGCTCAGGGCCCGAACACTGAAGCTTTCTTT. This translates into CASSLRGDGAQGPNTEAFF.